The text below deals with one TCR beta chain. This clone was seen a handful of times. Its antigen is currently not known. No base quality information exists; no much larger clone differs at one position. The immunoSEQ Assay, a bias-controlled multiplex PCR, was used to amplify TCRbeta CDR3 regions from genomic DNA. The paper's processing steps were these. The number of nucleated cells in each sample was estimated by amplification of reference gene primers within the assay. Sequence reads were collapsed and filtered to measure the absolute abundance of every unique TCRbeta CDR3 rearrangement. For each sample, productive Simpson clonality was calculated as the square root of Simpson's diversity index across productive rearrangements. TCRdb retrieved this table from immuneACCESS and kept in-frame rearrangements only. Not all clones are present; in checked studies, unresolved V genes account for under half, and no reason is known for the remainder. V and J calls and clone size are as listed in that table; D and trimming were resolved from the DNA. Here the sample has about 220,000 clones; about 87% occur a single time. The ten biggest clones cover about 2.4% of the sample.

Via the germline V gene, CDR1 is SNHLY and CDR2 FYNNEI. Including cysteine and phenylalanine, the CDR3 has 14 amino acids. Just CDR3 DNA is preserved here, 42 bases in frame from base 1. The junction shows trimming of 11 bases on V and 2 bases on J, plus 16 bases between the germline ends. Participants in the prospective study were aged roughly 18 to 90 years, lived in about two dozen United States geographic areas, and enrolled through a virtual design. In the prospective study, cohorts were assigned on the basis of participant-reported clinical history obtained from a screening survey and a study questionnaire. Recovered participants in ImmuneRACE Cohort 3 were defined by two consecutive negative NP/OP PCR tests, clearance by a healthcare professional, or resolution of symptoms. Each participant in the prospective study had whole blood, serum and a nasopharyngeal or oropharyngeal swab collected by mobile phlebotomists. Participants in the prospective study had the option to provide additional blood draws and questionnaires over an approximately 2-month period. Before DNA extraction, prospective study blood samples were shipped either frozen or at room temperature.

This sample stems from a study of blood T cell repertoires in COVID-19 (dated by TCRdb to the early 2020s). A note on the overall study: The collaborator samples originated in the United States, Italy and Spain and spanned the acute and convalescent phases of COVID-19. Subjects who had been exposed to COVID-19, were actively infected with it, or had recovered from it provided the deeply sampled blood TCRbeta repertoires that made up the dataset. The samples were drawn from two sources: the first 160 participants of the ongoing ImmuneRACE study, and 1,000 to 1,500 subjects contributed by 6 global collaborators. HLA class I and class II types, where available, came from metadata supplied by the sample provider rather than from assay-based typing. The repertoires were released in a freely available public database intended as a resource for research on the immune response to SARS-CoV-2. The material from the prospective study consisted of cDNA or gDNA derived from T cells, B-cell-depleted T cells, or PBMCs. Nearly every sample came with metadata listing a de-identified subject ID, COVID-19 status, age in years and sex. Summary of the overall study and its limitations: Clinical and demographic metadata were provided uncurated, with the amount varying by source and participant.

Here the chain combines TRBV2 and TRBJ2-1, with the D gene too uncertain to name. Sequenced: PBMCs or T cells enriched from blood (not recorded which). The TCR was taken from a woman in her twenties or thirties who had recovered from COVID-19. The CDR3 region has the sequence CASQRGETYNEQFF. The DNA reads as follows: TGTGCCTCCCAGAGAGGAGAAACCTACAATGAGCAGTTCTTC. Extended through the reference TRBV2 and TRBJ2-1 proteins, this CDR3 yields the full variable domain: EPEVTQTPSHQVTQMGQEVILRCVPISNHLYFYWYRQILGQKVEFLVSFYNNEISEKSEIFDDQFSVERPDGSNFTLKIRSTKLEDSAMYFCASQRGETYNEQFFGPGTRLTVL.